One and the same sample provided the 9 T cell receptor beta chains below, sequenced in a study of T cells after yellow fever vaccination. TCRdb ran MiXCR on the 5' RACE reads and lists one entry per CDR3 protein. Of 150,000 or so distinct CDR3 sequences listed, around 8.5% were seen once; the top ten hold roughly a third. The sequencing here drew on CD8+ T cells sorted from PBMCs, taken 45 days after the yellow fever booster vaccination. The receptors come from a man younger than 35 who received the YFV17D yellow fever vaccine.

The chain couples TRBV23-1 to TRBJ2-5; 12 nucleotides line up with TRBD2. TRBV23-1 is sorted into the ORF group, with uncertain function. The CDR3 has 17 residues. V lost 4 bases, J lost 2 bases, and 8 bases stayed unmatched. The CDR3: CASSPPGLAGIQETQYF. The CDR3 region has the DNA TGCGCCAGCAGTCCCCCCGGACTAGCGGGAATACAAGAGACCCAGTACTTC.

This sequence joins TRBV7-9 and TRBJ2-2; D is unclear. This CDR3 region has 14 residues. Deletions cut 7 bases from V and 9 bases from J, with 18 bases between. Germline V lookup: CDR1 SEHNR, CDR2 FQNEAQ (reference sequence). The CDR3 sequence is CASTPNRLDRELFF. The DNA for the CDR3 is TGTGCCAGCACTCCTAACCGGTTGGATAGGGAGCTGTTTTTT.

The chain recombines TRBV12-3 or TRBV12-4 with TRBJ2-3, with 14 bases fitting TRBD2. The CDR3 extends over 19 amino acids. V was pared by 5 bases and J by 0 bases, with 10 bases of the junction left unmatched. Written as DNA, the CDR3 is TGTGCCAGCAGTCCCCACGGGACTAGCGGGGGCCCTAGCACAGATACGCAGTATTTT. Translated: CASSPHGTSGGPSTDTQYF.

This clonotype was seen only a few times. The rearrangement uses TRBV6-5 and TRBJ1-3; tentative D call: TRBD1 (5 bases). Germline CDR1 and CDR2: MNHEY and SVGAGI. This CDR3 region has 14 residues. Trimming cost V 2 bases and J 4 bases, with 9 bases left between them. The CDR3 reads CASSYDTGGNTIYF. In DNA form, the CDR3 reads TGTGCCAGCAGTTACGATACAGGAGGAAACACCATATATTTT.

The chain is built from TRBV5-6 and TRBJ2-2, with 8 bases aligning to TRBD1. Losses at the gene ends were 0 bases for V and 1 base for J; bases not matched to a gene: 2. CDR1 and CDR2 (germline): SGHDT, YYEEEE. The CDR3 sequence is 16 residues long. CDR3: CASSLAGTGNTGELFF. In DNA, the CDR3 is TGTGCCAGCAGCTTGGCTGGGACAGGGAACACCGGGGAGCTGTTTTTT. Full variable domain (rest looked up from reference TRBV5-6 and TRBJ2-2): DAGVTQSPTHLIKTRGQQVTLRCSPKSGHDTVSWYQQALGQGPQFIFQYYEEEERQRGNFPDRFSGHQFPNYSSELNVNALLLGDSALYLCASSLAGTGNTGELFFGEGSRLTVL.

The CDR3: CTSTYLSYEQYF. Written as DNA, the CDR3 is TGCACCAGCACCTACCTCTCCTACGAGCAGTACTTC. The V gene is TRBV1, the J gene TRBJ2-7. TRBV1 is a recognized pseudogene. This CDR3 comprises 12 residues.

This clonotype has more than one count but fewer than ten. The chain links TRBV6-5 to TRBJ2-3, with D possibly TRBD1 on 6 matching bases. Per the germline V gene, CDR1 is MNHEY and CDR2 is SVGAGI. This CDR3 spans 16 amino acids. Trimming pared 6 bases from V and 5 bases from J, leaving 21 bases between. DNA for the CDR3: TGTGCCAGCAGCCGTGGACAGATAAGTTTTGGAGATACGCAGTATTTT. This gives the protein CASSRGQISFGDTQYF.

This rearrangement joins TRBV5-6 to TRBJ1-2, with D unresolved. The germline V and J ends were trimmed by 0 bases and 8 bases, with 11 bases remaining between them. This CDR3 comprises 13 residues. CDR1 and CDR2 from the germline V gene are SGHDT and YYEEEE. CDR3 DNA: TGTGCCAGCAGCTTGGTGGCGGGAAAGGGCTACACCTTC. This encodes CASSLVAGKGYTF.

The V call is TRBV12-3 or TRBV12-4, the J call TRBJ1-2; a possible D gene is TRBD1 (6 bases). The CDR3 has 14 residues. Trimming took 3 bases from V and 4 from J, leaving 12 bases between them. This CDR3 reads CASSFEGGSYGYTF. CDR3 in DNA: TGTGCCAGCAGTTTCGAGGGGGGAAGCTATGGCTACACCTTC.